Each of the 11 T cell receptor beta chains below was sequenced from the same sample in a study of T cell changes during pregnancy in multiple sclerosis. The data were produced by immunoSEQ multiplex PCR, yet TCRdb's version contains in-frame clones alone and is incomplete. The sample has around 35,000 clones; more than 85% are singletons. Here the sequenced sample was CD4+ T cells from peripheral blood mononuclear cells, taken in the third trimester of pregnancy. The receptors come from a female donor in good health, enrolled as a control in a pregnancy study.

The chain is built from TRBV7-9 and TRBJ1-2; D gene unclear. This CDR3 spans 13 amino acids. Germline V CDR1 and CDR2: SEHNR, FQNEAQ (reference sequence). V was pared by 8 bases and J by 4 bases, with 14 bases between. The CDR3 DNA reads as TGTGCCAGCGGAGAGAGGGAGGGCTATGGCTACACCTTC. Encoded protein: CASGEREGYGYTF.

This chain uses TRBV18 with TRBJ1-1; no reliable D call. Germline-derived CDR1 and CDR2 are KGHSH and LQKENI. The CDR3 length is 13 residues. V was pared by 2 bases and J by 0 bases, with 4 bases between. In nucleotides, the CDR3 is TGTGCCAGCTCACCAGGAGTGAACACTGAAGCTTTCTTT. As protein: CASSPGVNTEAFF.

Written as DNA, the CDR3 is TGTGCTAGTGGCAGCCGGGGGACCCCTATCACTGAAGCTTTCTTT. This gives the protein CASGSRGTPITEAFF. V gene TRBV12-5 combines with J gene TRBJ1-1; a weak D match, TRBD1 (5 bases). Trimming shortened V by 6 bases and J by 4 bases, and 18 bases separated the two germline ends. The length of the CDR3 is 15 residues. Germline assignment: CDR1 LGHNT and CDR2 FRNRAP.

A note on this clone: Germline is not matched at one junction end, which may reflect a read error. This chain uses TRBV6-5 with TRBJ1-3; D is unresolved. Germline CDR1 reads MNHEY; CDR2 reads SVGAGI. This CDR3 region has 14 residues. In nucleotides, the CDR3 is TGTGCCAGCAGTGACTCCTTCTCTGGAAACACCATATATTTT. As protein: CASSDSFSGNTIYF.

This clone was seen once. The genes are TRBV5-1 and TRBJ2-6; 7 bases match TRBD1. Germline CDR1 is SGHRS and CDR2 is YFSETQ. This CDR3 contains 18 residues. The V segment lost 2 bases and the J segment 0 bases; nucleotides outside the gene matches: 8. The CDR3 DNA reads as TGCGCCAGCAGCTTTACGGGACAGCTCAACTCTGGGGCCAACGTCCTGACTTTC. This translates into CASSFTGQLNSGANVLTF.

The J gene is TRBJ1-4, the V gene TRBV5-1; 9 bases match TRBD1. The CDR3 sequence is 15 residues long. Germline V lookup: CDR1 SGHRS, CDR2 YFSETQ. The trim removed 4 bases at V and 7 bases at J, leaving 8 bases unmatched. Written as DNA, the CDR3 is TGCGCCAGCAGCCCGGGGGACAGGGCGACTGAAAAACTGTTTTTT. Protein product: CASSPGDRATEKLFF.

The rearrangement joins TRBV28 to TRBJ1-4; tentatively, D is TRBD1 (6 bases). Germline loops: CDR1 MDHEN, CDR2 SYDVKM. The V gene lost 7 bases and the J gene lost 1 base, with 13 bases spanning the gap. The CDR3 has 15 amino acids. CDR3: CASKWDTGTNEKLFF. In nucleotides, the CDR3 is TGTGCCAGCAAGTGGGACACAGGAACTAATGAAAAACTGTTTTTT.

The rearrangement uses TRBV5-1 and TRBJ1-4, with a tentative D call TRBD1 (6 bases). CDR3 length: 17 residues. Trimming shortened V by 0 bases and J by 5 bases, and 17 bases separated the two germline ends. CDR1 SGHRS and CDR2 YFSETQ come from the germline V gene. CDR3 amino acids: CASSLGTSTQGNEKLFF. The CDR3 DNA reads TGCGCCAGCAGCTTGGGGACTAGCACACAGGGAAATGAAAAACTGTTTTTT.

V is TRBV27 and J is TRBJ1-1; 7 bases map to TRBD1. Trimming took 5 bases from V and 1 from J; bases not matched to a gene: 4. CDR3 size: 14 residues. CDR1 MNHEY and CDR2 SMNVEV come from the germline V gene (reference sequence). CDR3 amino acids: CASSVDRANTEAFF. The CDR3 region has the DNA TGTGCCAGCAGTGTCGACAGGGCGAACACTGAAGCTTTCTTT.

This clone came up once. The CDR3 is CATSSRQTYNEQFF. CDR3 sequence (DNA): TGTGCCACCAGCAGCAGACAGACCTACAATGAGCAGTTCTTC. The rearrangement joins TRBV15 to TRBJ2-1; perhaps TRBD1 as D (5 bases). Germline V gene data show CDR1 as LNHNV and CDR2 as YYDKDF (reference sequence). This CDR3 is 14 amino acids long. V lost 3 bases to trimming and J lost 2 bases, with 8 bases between them.

CDR3 in amino acids: CASSNRPQGNEQFF. The CDR3 DNA follows: TGTGCCAGCAGCAATAGACCACAGGGTAATGAGCAGTTCTTC. The chain employs TRBV7-3 and TRBJ2-1; tentative D call: TRBD1 (6 bases). V lost 5 bases to trimming and J lost 7 bases, with 15 bases between them. Germline values: CDR1 SGHTA, CDR2 FQGTGA. The CDR3 sequence is 14 residues long.